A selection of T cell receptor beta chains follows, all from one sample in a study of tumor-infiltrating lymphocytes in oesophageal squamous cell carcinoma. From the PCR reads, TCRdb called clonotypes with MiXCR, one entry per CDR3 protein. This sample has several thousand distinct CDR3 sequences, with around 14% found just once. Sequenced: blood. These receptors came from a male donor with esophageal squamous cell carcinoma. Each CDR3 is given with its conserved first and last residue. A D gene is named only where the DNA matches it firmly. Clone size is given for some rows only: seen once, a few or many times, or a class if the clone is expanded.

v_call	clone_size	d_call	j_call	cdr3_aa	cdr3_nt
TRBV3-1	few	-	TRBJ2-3	CASLSLGTDTQYF	TGTGCCAGCCTCTCTTTAGGCACAGATACGCAGTATTTT
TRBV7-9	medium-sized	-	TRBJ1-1	CASSLGRNTEAFF	TGTGCCAGCAGCTTAGGTCGCAACACTGAAGCTTTCTTT
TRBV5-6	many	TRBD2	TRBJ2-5	CASSLPGRGEETQYF	TGTGCCAGCAGCTTGCCCGGGCGGGGGGAAGAGACCCAGTACTTC
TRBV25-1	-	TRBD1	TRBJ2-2	CASRGTGKNTGELFF	TGTGCCAGCAGGGGGACAGGGAAGAACACCGGGGAGCTGTTTTTT
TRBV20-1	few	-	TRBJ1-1	CSAPVQGSLRDTEAFF	TGCAGTGCCCCAGTACAGGGCAGTCTCCGAGACACTGAAGCTTTCTTT
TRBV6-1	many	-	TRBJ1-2	CASSETPYGYTF	TGTGCCAGCAGTGAAACCCCATATGGCTACACCTTC
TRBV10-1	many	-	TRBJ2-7	CASSAWGSAYEQYF	TGCGCCAGCAGTGCGTGGGGGAGCGCCTACGAGCAGTACTTC
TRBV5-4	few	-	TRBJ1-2	CASSPEGGYYGYTF	TGTGCCAGCAGCCCCGAGGGAGGATACTATGGCTACACCTTC
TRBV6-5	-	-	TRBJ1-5	CASKGSGLNQPQHF	TGTGCCAGCAAAGGATCAGGGCTCAATCAGCCCCAGCATTTT
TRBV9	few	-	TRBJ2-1	CASSHERGSYNEQFF	TGTGCCAGCAGCCACGAAAGGGGCTCTTACAATGAGCAGTTCTTC
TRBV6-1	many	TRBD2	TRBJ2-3	CASSGGANTQYF	TGTGCCAGCAGCGGGGGGGCCAATACGCAGTATTTT
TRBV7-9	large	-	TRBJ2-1	CASSLGATGLNEQFF	TGTGCCAGCAGCTTAGGCGCAACAGGGCTCAATGAGCAGTTCTTC
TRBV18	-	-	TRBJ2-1	CASSPPPSYNEQFF	TGTGCCAGCTCACCACCCCCCTCCTACAATGAGCAGTTCTTC
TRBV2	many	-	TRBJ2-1	CASSADNEQFF	TGTGCCAGCAGTGCCGACAATGAGCAGTTCTTC
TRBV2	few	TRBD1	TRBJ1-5	CASRTGVNQPQHF	TGTGCCAGCAGGACAGGGGTCAATCAGCCCCAGCATTTT
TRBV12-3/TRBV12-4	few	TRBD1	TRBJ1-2	CASSVGGVGTGHYGYTF	TGTGCCAGCAGTGTGGGGGGGGTTGGGACAGGGCATTATGGCTACACCTTC
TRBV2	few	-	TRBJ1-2	CASSEARRGNNYGYTF	TGTGCCAGCAGTGAAGCGAGAAGGGGAAATAACTATGGCTACACCTTC
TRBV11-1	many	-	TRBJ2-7	CASSLRRRARSYEQYF	TGTGCCAGCAGTTTAAGACGGCGGGCTCGCTCCTACGAGCAGTACTTC
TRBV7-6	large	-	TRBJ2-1	CASSLSAGTYNEQFF	TGTGCCAGCAGCTTATCGGCGGGTACCTACAATGAGCAGTTCTTC
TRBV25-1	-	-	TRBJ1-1	CASSDRLTEAFF	TGTGCCAGCAGTGACCGACTCACTGAAGCTTTCTTT
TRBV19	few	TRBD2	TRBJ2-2	CASSLRTSGRPGELFF	TGTGCCAGTAGTCTCAGGACTAGCGGGAGACCCGGGGAGCTGTTTTTT
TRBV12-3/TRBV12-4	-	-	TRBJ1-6	CASRESGGASYELYF	TGTGCCAGCAGGGAAAGCGGGGGGGCCTCCTACGAGCTGTACTTT
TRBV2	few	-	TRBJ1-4	CASSASLEYRRGKLFF	TGTGCCAGCAGTGCGTCACTGGAATATCGGCGGGGGAAACTGTTTTTT
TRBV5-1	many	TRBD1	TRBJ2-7	CASSPGGYEQYF	TGCGCCAGCAGCCCAGGGGGCTACGAGCAGTACTTC
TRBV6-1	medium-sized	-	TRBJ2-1	CASEGAADRQFF	TGTGCCAGTGAAGGGGCCGCAGACCGGCAGTTCTTC
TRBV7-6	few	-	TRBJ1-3	CASAPARGTGNTIYF	TGTGCCAGCGCTCCGGCCAGGGGTACTGGAAACACCATATATTTT
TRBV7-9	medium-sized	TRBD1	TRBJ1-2	CASSQGQGMANYGYTF	TGTGCCAGCAGTCAGGGACAGGGGATGGCTAACTATGGCTACACCTTC
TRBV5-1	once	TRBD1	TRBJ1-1	CASSFPHGGDRGLSFF	TGCGCCAGCAGCTTCCCACACGGCGGGGACAGGGGGCTGTCTTTCTTT
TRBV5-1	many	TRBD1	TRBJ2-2	CASSSTGQGLTGELFF	TGCGCCAGCAGCTCCACGGGACAGGGGCTGACCGGGGAGCTGTTTTTT
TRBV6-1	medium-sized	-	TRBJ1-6	CASSEFSSYNSPLHF	TGTGCCAGCAGTGAGTTTAGCTCCTATAATTCACCCCTCCACTTT
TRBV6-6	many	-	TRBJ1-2	CASSYEVGYGYTF	TGTGCCAGCAGTTACGAAGTTGGCTATGGCTACACCTTC
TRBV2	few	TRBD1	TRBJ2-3	CASSEARDRGADTQYF	TGTGCCAGCAGTGAAGCAAGGGACAGGGGAGCAGATACGCAGTATTTT
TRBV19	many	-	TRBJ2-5	CASNKGPREETQYF	TGTGCCAGTAATAAGGGACCAAGGGAGGAGACCCAGTACTTC
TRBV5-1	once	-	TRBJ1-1	CASSLGGASPEAFF	TGCGCCAGCAGCTTGGGGGGTGCCAGCCCTGAAGCTTTCTTT
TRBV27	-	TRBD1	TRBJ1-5	CASSSLRTGGHQPQHF	TGTGCCAGCAGTTCACTACGGACAGGGGGCCATCAGCCCCAGCATTTT
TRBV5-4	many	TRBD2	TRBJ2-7	CASSPLAGIPYEQYF	TGTGCCAGCAGCCCTCTAGCGGGGATCCCCTACGAGCAGTACTTC
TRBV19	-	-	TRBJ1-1	CASSIGRGLLTEAFF	TGTGCCAGTAGTATAGGGCGGGGGCTACTCACTGAAGCTTTCTTT
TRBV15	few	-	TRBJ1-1	CATSRDGAMNTEAFF	TGTGCCACCAGCAGAGATGGGGCCATGAACACTGAAGCTTTCTTT
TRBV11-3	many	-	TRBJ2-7	CASSPGVGWASEQYF	TGTGCCAGCAGCCCAGGCGTCGGATGGGCTTCCGAGCAGTACTTC
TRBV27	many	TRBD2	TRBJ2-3	CASSLGGLMDTQYF	TGTGCCAGCAGTTTGGGGGGGTTGATGGATACGCAGTATTTT
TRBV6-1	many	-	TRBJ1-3	CASSNNWSSGNTIYF	TGTGCCAGCAGCAATAACTGGAGCTCTGGAAACACCATATATTTT
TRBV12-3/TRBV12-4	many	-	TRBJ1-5	CASSQGQPQHF	TGTGCCAGCAGTCAAGGGCAGCCCCAGCATTTT
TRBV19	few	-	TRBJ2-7	CASSIVARLGTYEQYF	TGTGCCAGTAGTATAGTAGCAAGGCTGGGAACCTACGAGCAGTACTTC
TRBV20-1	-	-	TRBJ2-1	CSASSLRVGEQFF	TGCAGTGCTAGTTCGCTCAGGGTTGGCGAGCAGTTCTTC
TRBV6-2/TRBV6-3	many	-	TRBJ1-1	CASSYGGPTEAFF	TGTGCCAGCAGTTACGGGGGGCCTACTGAAGCTTTCTTT
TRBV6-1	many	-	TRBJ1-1	CASSSFPGAFTEAFF	TGTGCCAGCAGTTCGTTCCCCGGGGCCTTCACTGAAGCTTTCTTT